This T cell receptor (beta chain) was observed in a study of cytomegalovirus exposure and HLA in healthy donors. Overall study results and limits: Being productive about 90% or about 30% of the time was typical of most TCR beta V segments in an earlier analysis. Most TCRs appeared rarely, but some public TCRs recurred in many donors.

Vbeta (60) and Jbeta (13) primers were used in the PCR. Method: immunoSEQ multiplex PCR; TCRdb's copy keeps in-frame clones and lacks some. The sample lists roughly 120,000 clones, around 77% occurring once. J lost 0 bases, V lost 3 bases, and 6 bases had no gene match. The CDR3 sequence is 17 residues long. Germline lookup yields CDR1 LNHDA and CDR2 SQIVND (reference sequence). Comments on this clone: Its antigen is not identified.

This chain links TRBV19 with TRBJ2-1; 9 bases match TRBD1. This sequence was found in a human donor in good health. Sequencing used PBMCs. For the CDR3, the DNA is TGTGCCAGTAGTATTTTAGAGGGACAGGGCTCCTACAATGAGCAGTTCTTC. Its protein is CASSILEGQGSYNEQFF.